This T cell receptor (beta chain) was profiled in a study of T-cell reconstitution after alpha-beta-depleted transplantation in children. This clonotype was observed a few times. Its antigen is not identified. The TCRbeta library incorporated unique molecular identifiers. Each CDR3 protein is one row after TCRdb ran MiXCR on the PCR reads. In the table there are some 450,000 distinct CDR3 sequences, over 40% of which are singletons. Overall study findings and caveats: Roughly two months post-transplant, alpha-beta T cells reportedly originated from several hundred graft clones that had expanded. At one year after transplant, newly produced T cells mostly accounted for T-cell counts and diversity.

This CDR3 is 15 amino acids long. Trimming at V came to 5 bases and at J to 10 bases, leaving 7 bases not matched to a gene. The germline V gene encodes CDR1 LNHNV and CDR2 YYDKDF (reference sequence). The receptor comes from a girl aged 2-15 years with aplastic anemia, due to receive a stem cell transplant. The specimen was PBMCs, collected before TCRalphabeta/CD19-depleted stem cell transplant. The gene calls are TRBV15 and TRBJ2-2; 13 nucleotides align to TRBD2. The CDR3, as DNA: TGTGCCACCAGCCCCCGACTAGCGGGAGGTGCGGAGCTGTTTTTT. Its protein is CATSPRLAGGAELFF.